This T cell receptor beta chain comes out of a study of blood T cell repertoires in COVID-19. Study-wide context: PBMCs, B-cell-depleted T cells, or T cells provided the cDNA or gDNA that made up the material.

V gave up 3 bases and J gave up 1 base, with 6 bases separating them. The CDR3 extends over 13 amino acids. Germline-derived CDR1 and CDR2 are SGHNT and YENEEA. This clone has only a few counts. Authors' data handling: Cell counts per sample came from amplifying reference gene primers. Assay: immunoSEQ multiplex PCR; the TCRdb copy retains only in-frame clones and omits some. That table furnishes V, J and clone size, whereas the DNA furnished D and trimming. Of about 280,000 clones listed, under 90% were seen once; the top ten hold 0.94%. The rearrangement links TRBV11-3 to TRBJ1-1, with D unresolved. The material sequenced was peripheral blood. The clonotype comes from a middle-aged woman who had recovered from COVID-19. CDR3 in amino acids: CASSFRKNTEAFF. The CDR3 region has the DNA TGTGCCAGCAGCTTTCGTAAGAACACTGAAGCTTTCTTT. Variable domain in full (rest from reference TRBV11-3 and TRBJ1-1): EAGVVQSPRYKIIEKKQPVAFWCNPISGHNTLYWYLQNLGQGPELLIRYENEEAVDDSQLPKDRFSAERLKGVDSTLKIQPAELGDSAVYLCASSFRKNTEAFFGQGTRLTVV.